These 15 T cell receptor beta chains came from one sample sequenced in a study of control samples from healthy donors and cancer patients. Libraries were prepared by immunoSEQ multiplex PCR; TCRdb keeps only in-frame clonotypes and omits some of them. The data hold some 200,000 clones, with 91% observed a single time. The sequenced sample consisted of blood. Every receptor here comes from a woman aged 25 to 45 in good health.

The rearrangement uses TRBV11-3 and TRBJ2-1; D not resolved. Trimming left V 5 bases short and J 2 bases short, with 10 bases between. Germline-derived CDR1 and CDR2 are SGHNT and YENEEA. This CDR3 comprises 14 residues. Here the CDR3 DNA reads TGTGCCAGCAGCCCCGGGTTCACCTACAATGAGCAGTTCTTC. It encodes CASSPGFTYNEQFF.

The chain links TRBV14 to TRBJ1-2, with D maybe TRBD1 (5 bases). V was cut by 3 bases and J by 1 base, with 9 bases left in between. The germline V gene encodes CDR1 SGHDN and CDR2 FVKESK. The CDR3 has 14 residues. CDR3 region: CASSQGPFNYGYTF. CDR3 sequence (DNA): TGTGCCAGCAGCCAGGGACCCTTTAACTATGGCTACACCTTC.

About this clone itself: Compared with germline, one end of the junction differs, possibly owing to a read error. The sample carries other DNA sequences with the same CDR3. The J gene is TRBJ2-7, the V gene TRBV10-3; no clear D gene. CDR1 is ENHRY, CDR2 SYGVKD, per germline. The CDR3 covers 15 residues. The CDR3 is CAISEYSPTSYEQYF. The CDR3 DNA sequence: TGTGCCATCAGTGAATACAGCCCGACCTCCTACGAGCAGTACTTT.

The table lists this clone with a few counts. This sample includes further DNA sequences coding for the same CDR3. The chain joins TRBV28 to TRBJ2-7; D not resolved. V dropped 2 bases and J dropped 1 base, with 3 bases sitting between them. This CDR3 has 12 amino acids. Germline loops: CDR1 MDHEN, CDR2 SYDVKM. The CDR3 DNA sequence: TGTGCCAGCAGTTTACAGTCCTACGAGCAGTACTTC. It is translated as CASSLQSYEQYF.

V is TRBV29-1 and J is TRBJ1-2, with TRBD1 matching 8 bases. This CDR3 comprises 12 residues. After removal of 3 bases from V and 7 bases from J, the junction contained 4 bases not matched to a gene. Germline lookup yields CDR1 SQVTM and CDR2 ANQGSEA. The CDR3 DNA reads as TGCAGCGTTGACCCAGGGGGCGGTGGCTACACCTTC. Translated: CSVDPGGGGYTF.

The chain combines TRBV21-1 with TRBJ1-5; TRBD1 is the table's D call, not checked against the DNA. TRBV21-1 is listed as a pseudogene. The CDR3 is 15 residues long. The CDR3 here is CASSEGQGAGQPQHF. CDR3 sequence (DNA): TGTGCCAGCAGCGAGGGACAGGGGGCGGGACAGCCCCAGCATTTT.

Written as DNA, the CDR3 is TGTGCCAGCAGCTTACTATACTACAATGAGCAGTTCTTC. It encodes CASSLLYYNEQFF. The genes are TRBV7-2 and TRBJ2-1; D remains unclear. The CDR3 has 13 residues. CDR1 and CDR2 from the germline V gene are SGHTA and FQGNSA. V lost 2 bases, J lost 3 bases, and 5 bases lay in between.

This chain links TRBV6-6 with TRBJ1-2; D is perhaps TRBD1 (5 bases). Between the trimmed V and J ends, which lost 6 bases and 4 bases, there was a span of 9 bases. In germline, CDR1 is MNHNY, CDR2 SVGAGI (reference sequence). This CDR3 contains 12 residues. CDR3 DNA sequence: TGTGCCAGCAGCCCAGGGCTCTATGGCTACACCTTC. Protein product: CASSPGLYGYTF.

Regarding this clone: Given a much more abundant clone one base away, this may be a read error. This chain uses TRBV5-6 with TRBJ1-1, with D possibly TRBD1 on 5 matching bases. The CDR3 covers 11 residues. The ends were cut back, 4 bases at V and 4 bases at J, with 5 bases in the middle. Germline CDR1 and CDR2: SGHDT and YYEEEE. The CDR3 DNA reads TGTGCCAGCAGCCAGGGCACTGAAGCTTTCTTT. As protein: CASSQGTEAFF. Filled out from reference TRBV5-6 and TRBJ1-1, the complete variable domain reads DAGVTQSPTHLIKTRGQQVTLRCSPKSGHDTVSWYQQALGQGPQFIFQYYEEEERQRGNFPDRFSGHQFPNYSSELNVNALLLGDSALYLCASSQGTEAFFGQGTRLTVV.

The CDR3 spells CATSGTSGRATDTQYF. In DNA, the CDR3 is TGTGCCACCAGTGGGACTAGCGGGAGGGCCACAGATACGCAGTATTTT. This rearrangement joins TRBV24-1 to TRBJ2-3; 15 positions agree with TRBD2. Germline V gene lookup returns CDR1 KGHDR and CDR2 SFDVKD. The CDR3 runs 16 residues. J gave up 2 bases and V 5 bases, and 1 base lay outside the gene matches.

CDR3 DNA sequence: TGCGCCAGCAGCTATCCGGGACTAGCGGGAAGTAATGAGCAGTTCTTC. Protein product: CASSYPGLAGSNEQFF. The gene calls are TRBV5-1 and TRBJ2-1; 13 bases are shared with TRBD2. CDR3 length: 16 residues. With 3 bases clipped from V and 7 bases from J, the junction kept 7 bases outside the gene matches. Germline CDR1 and CDR2: SGHRS and YFSETQ.

This chain links TRBV4-1 with TRBJ2-3; TRBD2 aligns across 10 bases. Germline CDR1 is MGHRA and CDR2 is YSYEKL. The junction had 10 bases not matched to a gene; V was cut back by 1 base and J by 12 bases. This CDR3 has 15 residues. The CDR3 loop is CASSQGAGGPIAQYF. CDR3 in DNA: TGCGCCAGCAGCCAAGGAGCGGGAGGGCCGATAGCACAGTATTTT.

The chain recombines TRBV19 with TRBJ1-1; D not resolved. Trimming left V 5 bases short and J 3 bases short, with 4 bases between. The CDR3 spans 11 residues. CDR1 is LNHDA and CDR2 is SQIVND in the germline V gene (reference sequence). CDR3 sequence: CASSFYTEAFF. The CDR3 DNA reads as TGTGCCAGTAGTTTTTACACTGAAGCTTTCTTT.

The CDR3 protein is CAITGRQGIYF. The CDR3 DNA follows: TGTGCCATCACAGGGAGGCAAGGCATATATTTT. The gene calls are TRBV10-3 and TRBJ1-3, with D possibly matching TRBD1 (5 bases). The CDR3 is 11 amino acids. The V and J ends lost 7 bases and 12 bases respectively, with 13 bases between them. Germline CDR1 reads ENHRY; CDR2 reads SYGVKD.

J is TRBJ1-5 and V is TRBV28; 7 nucleotides line up with TRBD1. CDR1 and CDR2 from the germline V gene are MDHEN and SYDVKM. The CDR3 runs 15 residues. With 7 bases clipped from V and 2 bases from J, the junction kept 8 bases outside the gene matches. This CDR3 reads CASKYDRVGNQPQHF. CDR3 coding DNA: TGTGCCAGCAAATACGACAGGGTTGGCAATCAGCCCCAGCATTTT. Using reference TRBV28 and TRBJ1-5 for the parts outside the CDR3, the full variable domain is DVKVTQSSRYLVKRTGEKVFLECVQDMDHENMFWYRQDPGLGLRLIYFSYDVKMKEKGDIPEGYSVSREKKERFSLILESASTNQTSMYLCASKYDRVGNQPQHFGDGTRLSIL.